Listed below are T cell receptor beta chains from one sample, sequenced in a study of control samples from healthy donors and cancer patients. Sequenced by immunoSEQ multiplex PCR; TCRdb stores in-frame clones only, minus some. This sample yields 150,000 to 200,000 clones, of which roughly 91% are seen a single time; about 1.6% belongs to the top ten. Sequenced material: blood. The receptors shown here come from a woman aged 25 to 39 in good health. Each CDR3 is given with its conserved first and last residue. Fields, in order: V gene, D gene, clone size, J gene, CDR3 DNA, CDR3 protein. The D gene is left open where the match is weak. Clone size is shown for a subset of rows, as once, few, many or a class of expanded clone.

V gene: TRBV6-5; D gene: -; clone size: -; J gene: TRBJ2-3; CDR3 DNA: TGTGCCAGCAGTTACGAGTGGGGTAGCACAGATACGCAGTATTTT; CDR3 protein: CASSYEWGSTDTQYF
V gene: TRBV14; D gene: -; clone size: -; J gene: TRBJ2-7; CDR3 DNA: TGTGCCAGCAGCCAGGGGTTCTACGAGCAGTACTTC; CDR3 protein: CASSQGFYEQYF
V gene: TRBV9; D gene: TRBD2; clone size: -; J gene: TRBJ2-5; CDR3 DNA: TGTGCCAGCAACCTAGCGGGAGGCGGAGAGACCCAGTACTTC; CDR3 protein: CASNLAGGGETQYF
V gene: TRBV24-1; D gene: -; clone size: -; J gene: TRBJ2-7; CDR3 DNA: TGTGCCACCAGTGATTCTACCGCCGAGCAGTACTTC; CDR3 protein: CATSDSTAEQYF
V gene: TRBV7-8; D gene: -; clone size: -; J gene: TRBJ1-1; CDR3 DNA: TGTGCCAGCAGACCCGGGTCTCGGCGCACTGAAGCTTTCTTT; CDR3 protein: CASRPGSRRTEAFF
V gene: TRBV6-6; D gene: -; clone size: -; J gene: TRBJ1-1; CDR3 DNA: TGTGCCAGCAGTTCCCGCGGGGGGAACACTGAAGCTTTCTTT; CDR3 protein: CASSSRGGNTEAFF
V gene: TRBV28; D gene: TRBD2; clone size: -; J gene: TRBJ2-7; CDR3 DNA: TGTGCCAGCAGTTTAGGGGGAGGGCCGGTAGAGCAGTACTTC; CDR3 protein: CASSLGGGPVEQYF
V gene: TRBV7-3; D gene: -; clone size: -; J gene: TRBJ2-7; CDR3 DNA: TGTGCCAGCAGCCCCCTAGAACAGGTCCACGAGCAGTACTTC; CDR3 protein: CASSPLEQVHEQYF
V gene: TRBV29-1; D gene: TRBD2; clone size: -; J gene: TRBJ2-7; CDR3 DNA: TGCAGCGTTGGGGAGGGAGTCGGGACGTACGAGCAGTACTTC; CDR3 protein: CSVGEGVGTYEQYF
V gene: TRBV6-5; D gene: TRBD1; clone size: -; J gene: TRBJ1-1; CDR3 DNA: TGTGCCAGCAGTCACGACAGGGGGCGTAACACTGAAGCTTTCTTT; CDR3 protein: CASSHDRGRNTEAFF
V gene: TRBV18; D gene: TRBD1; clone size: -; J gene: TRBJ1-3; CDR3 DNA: TGTGCCAGCTCACCACCGACAGGGGCTGGAAACACCATATATTTT; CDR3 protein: CASSPPTGAGNTIYF
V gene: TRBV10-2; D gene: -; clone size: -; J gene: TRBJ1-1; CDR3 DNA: TGCGCCAGCAGTGAGTCGGGCACTGAAGCTTTCTTT; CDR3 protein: CASSESGTEAFF
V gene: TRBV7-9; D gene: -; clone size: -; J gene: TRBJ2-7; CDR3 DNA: TGTGCCAGCAGCTTAGGAGGGACCATTTACGAGCAGTACTTC; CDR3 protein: CASSLGGTIYEQYF
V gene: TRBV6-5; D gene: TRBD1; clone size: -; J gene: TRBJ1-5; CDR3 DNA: TGTGCCAGCAGTTACCGACCGACAGGGAATCAGCCCCAGCATTTT; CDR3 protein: CASSYRPTGNQPQHF
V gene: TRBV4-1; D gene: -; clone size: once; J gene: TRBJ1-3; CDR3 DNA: TGCGCCAGCAGCCAAGGACAGTTGATATCTGGAAACACCATATATTTT; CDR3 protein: CASSQGQLISGNTIYF
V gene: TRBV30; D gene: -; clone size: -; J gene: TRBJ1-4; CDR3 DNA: TGTGCCTGGAGTGTACAACTCACTAATGAAAAACTGTTTTTT; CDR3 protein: CAWSVQLTNEKLFF
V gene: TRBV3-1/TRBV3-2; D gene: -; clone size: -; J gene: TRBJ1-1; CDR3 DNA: TGTGCCAGCAGCCAAGGTTCAGGGTGGAACACTGAAGCTTTCTTT; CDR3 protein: CASSQGSGWNTEAFF
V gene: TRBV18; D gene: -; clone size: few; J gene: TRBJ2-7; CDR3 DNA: TGTGCCAGCTCATCCCGCCAGACCTACGAGCAGTACTTC; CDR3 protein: CASSSRQTYEQYF
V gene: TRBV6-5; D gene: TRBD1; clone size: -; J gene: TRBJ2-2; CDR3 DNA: TGTGCCAGCAGATGGGACAGGGGGCTCACCGGGGAGCTGTTTTTT; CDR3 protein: CASRWDRGLTGELFF
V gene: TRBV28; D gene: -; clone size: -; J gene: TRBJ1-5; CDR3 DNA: TGTGCCAGCAGTTCCAGGGTTCAGCCCCAGCATTTT; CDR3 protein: CASSSRVQPQHF
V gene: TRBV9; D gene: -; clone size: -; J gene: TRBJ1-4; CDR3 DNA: TGTGCCAGCAGCGTAGCGGCAAGAGGGGGTGAAAAACTGTTTTTT; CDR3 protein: CASSVAARGGEKLFF
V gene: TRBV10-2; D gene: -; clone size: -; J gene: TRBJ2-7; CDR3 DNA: TGCGCCAGCATCGGAGGGTTTGGCGCCTACGAGCAGTACTTC; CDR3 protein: CASIGGFGAYEQYF
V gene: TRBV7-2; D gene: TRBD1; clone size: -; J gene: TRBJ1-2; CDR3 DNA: TGTGCCAGCAGCCCCGACAGGGGGCTAGGTGGCTACACCTTC; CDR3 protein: CASSPDRGLGGYTF
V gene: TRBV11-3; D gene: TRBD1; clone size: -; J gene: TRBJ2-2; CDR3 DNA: TGTGCCAGCAGCTCGATCGGGACAGAGAACACCGGGGAGCTGTTTTTT; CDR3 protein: CASSSIGTENTGELFF
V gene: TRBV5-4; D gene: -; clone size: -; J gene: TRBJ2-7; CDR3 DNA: TGTGCCAGCAGCACCAGGGCGTCAAGCTCCTACGAGCAGTACTTC; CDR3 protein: CASSTRASSSYEQYF
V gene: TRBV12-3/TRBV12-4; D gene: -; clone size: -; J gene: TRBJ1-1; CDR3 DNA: TGTGCCAGCAGTTTACACCAGAACACTGAAGCTTTCTTT; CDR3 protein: CASSLHQNTEAFF
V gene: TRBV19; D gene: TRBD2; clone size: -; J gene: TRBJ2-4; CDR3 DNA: TGTGCCAGTAGTCCCCTCGGGACTAGCGGGGGGGTGGCCAAAAACATTCAGTACTTC; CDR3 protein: CASSPLGTSGGVAKNIQYF
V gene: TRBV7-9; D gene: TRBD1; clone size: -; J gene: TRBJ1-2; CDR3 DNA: TGTGCCAGCAGCCCCCGGACAGGGTGGAACTATGGCTACACCTTC; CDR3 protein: CASSPRTGWNYGYTF
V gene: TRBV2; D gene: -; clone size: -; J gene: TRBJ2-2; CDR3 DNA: TGTGCCAGCAGGACAGCTGGGGAGCTGTTTTTT; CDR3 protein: CASRTAGELFF
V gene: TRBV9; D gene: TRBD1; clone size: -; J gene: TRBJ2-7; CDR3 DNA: TGTGCCAGCAGCAAAACAGGGGGCGCCTACGAGCAGTACTTC; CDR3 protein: CASSKTGGAYEQYF
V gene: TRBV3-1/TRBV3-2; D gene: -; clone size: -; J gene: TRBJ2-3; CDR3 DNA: TGTGCCAGCAGCCAAGGACGGTCAGATACGCAGTATTTT; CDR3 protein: CASSQGRSDTQYF
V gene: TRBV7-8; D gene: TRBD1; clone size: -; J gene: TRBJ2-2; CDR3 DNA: TGTGCCAGCAGCGTTGACAGGGGCATCGCCAACACCGGGGAGCTGTTTTTT; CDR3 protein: CASSVDRGIANTGELFF
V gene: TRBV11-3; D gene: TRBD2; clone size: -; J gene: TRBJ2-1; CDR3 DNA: TGTGCCAGCAGCTTAGGGGGGAGGGACTACAATGAGCAGTTCTTC; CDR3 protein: CASSLGGRDYNEQFF
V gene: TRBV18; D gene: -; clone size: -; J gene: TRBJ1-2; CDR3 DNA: TGTGCCAGCTCACCTGGCGGGGAAGGGGCTAACTATGGCTACACCTTC; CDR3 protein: CASSPGGEGANYGYTF
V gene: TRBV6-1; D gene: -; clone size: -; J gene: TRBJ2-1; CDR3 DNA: TGTGCCAGCAGTGAAGTCGGGAGTTACAATGAGCAGTTCTTC; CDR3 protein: CASSEVGSYNEQFF
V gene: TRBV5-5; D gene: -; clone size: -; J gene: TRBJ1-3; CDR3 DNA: TGTGCCAGCAGCTTTGGACTGTCGGTTCTCTCTGGAAACACCATATATTTT; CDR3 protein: CASSFGLSVLSGNTIYF
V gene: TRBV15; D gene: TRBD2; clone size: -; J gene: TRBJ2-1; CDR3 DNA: TGTGCCACCAGCAGCCTACTAGCGGGGTCCTACAATGAGCAGTTCTTC; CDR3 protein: CATSSLLAGSYNEQFF
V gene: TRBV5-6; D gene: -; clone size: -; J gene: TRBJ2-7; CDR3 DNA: TGTGCCAGCAGCTTGGACGGTCGAAGCTCCTACGAGCAGTACTTC; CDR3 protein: CASSLDGRSSYEQYF
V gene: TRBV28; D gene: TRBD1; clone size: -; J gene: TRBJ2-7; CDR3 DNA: TGTGCCAGCAGTGACAGGGGCGACGAGCAGTACTTC; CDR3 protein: CASSDRGDEQYF